This paragraph reports one T cell receptor (beta chain). Its antigen is not known. Trimming cost V 1 base and J 3 bases; bases outside gene matches: 9. The CDR3 covers 17 residues. Germline values: CDR1 LGHNA, CDR2 YNFKEQ. This sample is drawn from a study of blood T cells in healthy people across ages. Findings and limits, study-wide: Without sorted subsets, naive and antigen-experienced compartments could not be conclusively compared. The study regarded diversity estimates from one million T cells as underestimates.

A J-beta primer mix and a sample-barcoded 5' primer were used in a second PCR of roughly 6 to 11 cycles. MiXCR, run by TCRdb on the 5' RACE reads, gives a single entry per CDR3 protein. The repertoire consists of roughly 800,000 distinct CDR3 sequences, with roughly 50% occurring once and the leading ten covering approximately 23%. The TCR was taken from a man aged 25 to 45 in good health. The chain recombines TRBV4-2 with TRBJ2-7; 10 nucleotides agree with TRBD2. Sequences were obtained from blood. CDR3 coding DNA: TGTGCCAGCAGCCAAGTAAGGCTGGAGCGGGAGGGCTACGAGCAGTACTTC. This codes for CASSQVRLEREGYEQYF.